Reported below is one T cell receptor beta chain. Antigen specificity is unknown. The data stem from a study of T cells in women clearing cervical HPV infection. Whole-study context: Controls gave blood once infection was undetectable; cases at lesion identification. General study results and limits: CIN3+ cases had significantly higher TCR richness than controls; evenness did not differ.

Sequencing was performed with immunoSEQ multiplex PCR; in TCRdb, only in-frame clones are kept and a portion is missing. The ten most abundant clones cover about a sixth of a sample with around 30,000 clones. The sequencing input was blood buffy coat. The TCR comes from a woman aged 18 to 69 with a cervical HPV16 infection that either progressed to CIN3+ or cleared (not recorded which).

The covered CDR3 bases are TGTGCCAGTAGTATAGAGTACGGGACAGGCTATGGC. Protein: CASSIEYGTGYG. The whole CDR3 protein reads CASSIEYGTGYGYTF. V is TRBV19 and J is TRBJ1-2, with 8 bases that match TRBD1. The read gets to within 3 residues of the CDR3 end, and the germline J gene fills in the rest. CDR1 and CDR2 from the germline V gene are LNHDA and SQIVND (reference sequence). Trimming cost V 0 bases and J 4 bases; bases outside gene matches: 4. The CDR3 length is 15 residues.